This T cell receptor beta chain was identified in a study of shared clonotypes between healthy human individuals (dated by TCRdb to the early 2020s). With regard to the full study: A couple of women and a few men aged 18 to 49 years were included in the cohort. For each donor, three plates each were used for CD4 naive and CD4 memory, two plates were used for CD8 naive, and one plate was used for CD8 memory. Blood TCR repertoires of roughly five healthy adults were deeply sequenced to estimate repertoire size and the extent of clonotype sharing between individuals. Between about 0.9 and 10 billion PBMCs per donor were obtained by leukapheresis. Different laboratories and diverse techniques were used to prepare libraries and sequence TCR repertoires, to increase sequencing depth and limit assay-specific biases. Overall study results and their limits: Sharing across four donors was observed for approximately 4.6% of naive CD4, under 4% of naive CD8, 2% to 2.5% of memory CD4, and over 0.3% of memory CD8 clonotypes. The small number of donors limited the genetic and exposure-history diversity represented. Rarefaction of sorted-subset datasets indicated incomplete sequencing despite the large sequencing depth. Higher generation probabilities were observed for clonotypes shared by all four sorted-subset donors than for non-shared clonotypes. Naive subsets generally had larger estimated clonotype richness than memory subsets did. Sampling was restricted to blood, and TCR repertoires in tissue are likely to differ from TCR repertoires in blood. Pairwise subsampling indicated that sequencing depth was expected to affect the degree of clonotype sharing among donors.

Using the deep immunoSEQ assay, multiplex PCR amplified TCR CDR3 regions from genomic DNA. Genomic DNA extracted from each cell subset was distributed evenly over all wells of several immunoSEQ 96-well plates, and each plate served as one replicate. For sorted subsets, about 200 ng genomic DNA, equal to some 30,000 T cell genomes, was loaded into each replicate PCR. Purified libraries were measured with a Qubit 3.0 fluorometer, size-checked on a Bioanalyzer 2100, and measured again with the KAPA Library Quantification kit. Each immunoSEQ 96-well plate was sequenced on its own single-read 150-cycle Illumina NextSeq 550 flow cell. The study's processing was this. Because the immunoSEQ output included only junctional sequences and no quality scores, the filtering could not be the same as the filtering used for full-length reads. To assign V/J genes and CDR3, sequences were annotated against IMGT germline references using PyIR, a Python wrapper for IgBLAST v1.9. Reads with weak V/J assignments (E-value above 1e-6), missing CDR3, stop codons, out-of-frame junctions, or ambiguous translated residues were removed. V3J clonotypes were defined by identical inferred V gene, J gene, and CDR3 amino acid sequence. Percentage overlap between repertoires was calculated by dividing the number of shared unique clonotypes by the size of the smaller repertoire. Three approaches were used to assess repertoire richness: RTK rarefaction, the Chao1 estimator, and Recon v2.1 estimates of unobserved clonotypes. Generation probabilities were computed with OLGA for all TCRbeta clonotypes obtained by the gDNA method from four donors. TCRdb provides this immuneACCESS table in a form limited to in-frame rearrangements. Some clones are lacking; in checked studies, under half of them reflect an unresolved V gene, and why the rest are absent is not known. The DNA was the basis for D and trimming; V, J and clone size are from that table. In this sample the table shows a few million clones, 85% to 95% of which occur a single time. About 1.7% of the sample goes to the ten largest clones.

V is reduced by 5 bases and J by 3 bases, leaving a spacing of 12 bases between them. The CDR3 runs 14 amino acids, cysteine and phenylalanine included. Only the CDR3 portion is preserved as DNA: 42 bases, with reading frame beginning at the first base. In the germline V gene (reference sequence), CDR1 corresponds to MNHEY and CDR2 to SMNVEV. CD8 naive samples consisted of CD45RO-negative cells that were positively selected for CCR7, yielding a CD45RA+CCR7+ population without TemRA cells. Donors were healthy HIV-negative adults with no recently reported acute infections or vaccinations. Only Caucasian adults living in Nashville, Tennessee, USA were represented among the donors. Blood was obtained by leukapheresis, after which PBMCs were separated by Ficoll-Histopaque density gradient centrifugation and cryopreserved in liquid nitrogen vapor phase. Purity and quantity of every magnetically sorted T cell population were checked by analytical flow cytometry. Genomic DNA was isolated from each sorted fraction and quantified by UV absorbance on a Nanodrop 2000c.

Comment on this clone: No antigen is known for it. Within one base of it there is no much larger clone, and no base qualities were kept.

Specimen: naive CD8+ T cells from PBMCs. Reading the label with the study, this specimen's cell subset or site is: CD45RA+CCR7+. The sequence was obtained from a man younger than 30 in good health. Some clones in this sample may be carry-over from other donors' samples. The receptor chain draws on TRBV27 and TRBJ2-3; the D gene identity is not certain. The nucleotide sequence is given as TGTGCCAGCAGTCCCTACGGATTAACAGATACGCAGTATTTT. Translated, this gives CASSPYGLTDTQYF.